This T cell receptor beta chain was documented in a study of blood T cell repertoires in COVID-19. Turning to the study itself: Collection of acute and convalescent COVID-19 samples took place in the United States, Italy and Spain. The analysed material was cDNA or gDNA that came from T cells, B-cell-depleted T cells, or PBMCs.

Authors' data handling: How many nucleated cells were present was estimated from reference gene primer amplification. Sequenced by immunoSEQ multiplex PCR; TCRdb stores in-frame clones only, minus some. The D gene and trimming were derived from the DNA, and the V and J assignments and clone size from that table. The data contain about 200,000 clones, roughly 84% of them singletons. V lost 1 base to trimming and J lost 2 bases; unmatched junction nucleotides: 6. There are 16 residues in the CDR3. Looked up from germline, CDR1 is LGHDT and CDR2 is YNNKEL (reference sequence). The sample consisted of peripheral blood. The gene calls are TRBV3-1 (or the pseudogene TRBV3-2) and TRBJ1-2; 8 bases agree with TRBD1. This sequence originates from a human donor in a cohort sampled during active COVID-19. The CDR3 DNA is TGTGCCAGCAGCCAAGCTGGCAGGGGGCGGAACTATGGCTACACCTTC. It specifies CASSQAGRGRNYGYTF.